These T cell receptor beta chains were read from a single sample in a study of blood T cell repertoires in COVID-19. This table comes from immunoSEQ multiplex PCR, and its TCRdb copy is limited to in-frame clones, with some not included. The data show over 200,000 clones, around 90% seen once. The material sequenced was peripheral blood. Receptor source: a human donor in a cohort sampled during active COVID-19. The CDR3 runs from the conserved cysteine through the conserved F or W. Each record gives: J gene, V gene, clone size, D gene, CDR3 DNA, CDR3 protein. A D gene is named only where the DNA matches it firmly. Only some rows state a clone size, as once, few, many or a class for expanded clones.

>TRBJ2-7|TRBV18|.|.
TGTGCCAGCTCGGAGTCCGGGGAGACCTACGAGCAGTACTTC
CASSESGETYEQYF
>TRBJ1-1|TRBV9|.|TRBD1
TGTGCCAGCAGCGTTGGGACAGGGGACAGGCCGCAGGCTTTCTTT
CASSVGTGDRPQAFF
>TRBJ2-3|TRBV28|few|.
TGTGCCAGCACACGACCACTAGCAGGCACAGATACGCAGTATTTT
CASTRPLAGTDTQYF
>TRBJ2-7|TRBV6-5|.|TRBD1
TGTGCCAGCAGTAAACGACAGGGCCACGAGCAGTACTTC
CASSKRQGHEQYF
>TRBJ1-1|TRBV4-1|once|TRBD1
TGCGCCAGCAGCCAAGGACAGGGTAGGGACACTGAAGCTTTCTTT
CASSQGQGRDTEAFF
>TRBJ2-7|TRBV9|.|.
TGTGCCAGCAGCGTAGATCCAGCGGAAACCTACGAGCAGTACTTC
CASSVDPAETYEQYF
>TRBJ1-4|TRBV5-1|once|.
TGCGCCAGCAGCCCTGGTACGGCAGGGGTAAATGAAAAACTGTTTTTT
CASSPGTAGVNEKLFF
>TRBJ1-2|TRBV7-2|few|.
TGTGCCAGCGAAAGGGGCTACATCTATGGCTACACCTTC
CASERGYIYGYTF
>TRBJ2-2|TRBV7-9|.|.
TGTGCCAGCAGCTTTCAGGGGTTGGCCGGGGAGCTGTTTTTT
CASSFQGLAGELFF
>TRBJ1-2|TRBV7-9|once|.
TGTGCCAGCAGCCTCCTGGGACGGACTACTAACTATGGCTACACCTTC
CASSLLGRTTNYGYTF
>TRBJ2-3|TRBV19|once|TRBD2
TGTGCCAGTAGTATGACTAGCGGGGACACAGATACGCAGTATTTT
CASSMTSGDTDTQYF
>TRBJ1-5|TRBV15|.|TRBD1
TGTGCCACCAGCAGGGACAGGGCCCATAGCAATCAGCCCCAGCATTTT
CATSRDRAHSNQPQHF
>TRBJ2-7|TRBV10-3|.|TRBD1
TGTGCCATCAGTCCAAACACACCGGGACAGGCGGCGTACGAGCAGTACTTC
CAISPNTPGQAAYEQYF
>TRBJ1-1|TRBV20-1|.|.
TGCAGTGCTAGTTTCAGGGCGGACACTGAAGCTTTCTTT
CSASFRADTEAFF
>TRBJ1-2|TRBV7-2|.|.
TGTGCCAGCAGCTTAGCGGCAGGGCAAAACTATGGCTACACCTTC
CASSLAAGQNYGYTF
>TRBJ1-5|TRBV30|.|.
TGTGCCTGGAGTGTGCAGGGCCCTTCTGGTCAGCCCCAGCATTTT
CAWSVQGPSGQPQHF
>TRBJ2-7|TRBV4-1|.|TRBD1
TGCGCCAGCAGCCAAGATGGGACAGCCTCTTGGGGTGAGCAGTACTTC
CASSQDGTASWGEQYF
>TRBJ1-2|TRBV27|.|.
TGTGCCAGCAGTTTCGGCGGTCATGGCTACACCTTC
CASSFGGHGYTF
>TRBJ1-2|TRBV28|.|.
TGTGCCAGCTACACCTCCTATGGCTACACCTTC
CASYTSYGYTF
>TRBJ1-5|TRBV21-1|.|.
TGTGCCAGCAGCCCCCGAGGGACATCTTATAGCAATCAGCCCCAGCATTTT
CASSPRGTSYSNQPQHF